A single T cell receptor beta chain is shown here with its context. The data are from a study of blood T cell repertoires in COVID-19. With V trimmed by 5 bases and J by 1 base, 5 bases remained unmatched. Germline CDR1 MNHEY, CDR2 SVGEGT. The CDR3 sequence is 16 residues long. During active infection, Seattle patients enrolled and were then monitored through disease. As originally analysed: Estimation of nucleated cell counts was performed using reference gene primer amplification. Clones were sequenced by immunoSEQ multiplex PCR, and TCRdb holds only the in-frame ones, with some missing. Clone size and V and J calls were adopted from that table, with D and trimming inferred from the DNA. The sample consists of about 200,000 clones, about 83% of them appearing once.

The V gene is TRBV6-2 or TRBV6-3, the J gene TRBJ2-2; 9 bases are a match to TRBD2. This clonotype originated in a person aged 70 to 85 with COVID-19, enrolled during active disease. The source material was peripheral blood. The CDR3: CASSRPTSGNTGELFF. DNA of the CDR3: TGTGCCAGCAGTAGACCGACTAGCGGGAACACCGGGGAGCTGTTTTTT.